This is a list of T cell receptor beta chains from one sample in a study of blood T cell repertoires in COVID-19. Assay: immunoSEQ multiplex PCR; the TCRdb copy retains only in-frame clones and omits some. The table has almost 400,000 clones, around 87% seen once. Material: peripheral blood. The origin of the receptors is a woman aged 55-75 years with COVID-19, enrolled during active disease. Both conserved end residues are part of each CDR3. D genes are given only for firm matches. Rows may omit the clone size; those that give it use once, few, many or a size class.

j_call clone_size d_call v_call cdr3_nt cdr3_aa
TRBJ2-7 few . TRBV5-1 TGCGCCAGCAGAACACGGACAGCCACCTACGAGCAGTACTTC CASRTRTATYEQYF
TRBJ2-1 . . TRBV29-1 TGCAGCGTTGGAGGGAATGAGCAGTTCTTC CSVGGNEQFF
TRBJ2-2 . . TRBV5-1 TGCGCCAGCAGCTTGGTTGACTCCCGGGGCGGGGAGCTGTTTTTT CASSLVDSRGGELFF
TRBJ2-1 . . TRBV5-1 TGCGCCAGCAGCTTGTCAGCCACTAGTTCTCGCGAGCAGTTCTTC CASSLSATSSREQFF
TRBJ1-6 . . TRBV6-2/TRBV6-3 TGTGCCAGCAGTTACCCCGACGGGAGCTCCTATAATTCACCCCTCCACTTT CASSYPDGSSYNSPLHF
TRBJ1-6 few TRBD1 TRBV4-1 TGCGCCAGCAGCCAGACAGGGAAGGGTTCACCCCTCCACTTT CASSQTGKGSPLHF
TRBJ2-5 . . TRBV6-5 TGTGCCAGCAGTTACGAGGCGGGGAAAGAGACCCAGTACTTC CASSYEAGKETQYF
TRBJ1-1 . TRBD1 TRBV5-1 TGCGCCAGCAGCGTCGGGACAGGGTTTAGCACTGAAGCTTTCTTT CASSVGTGFSTEAFF
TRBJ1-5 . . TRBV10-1 TGCGCCAGCACTAGGGACTTTAGCAATCAGCCCCAGCATTTT CASTRDFSNQPQHF
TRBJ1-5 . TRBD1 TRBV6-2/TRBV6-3 TGTGCCAGCAGGCCTACAGGGGGCAATCAGCCCCAGCATTTT CASRPTGGNQPQHF
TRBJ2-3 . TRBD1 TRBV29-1 TGCAGCGTTGGGCGACCGGGACAGGGGGACGATACGCAGTATTTT CSVGRPGQGDDTQYF
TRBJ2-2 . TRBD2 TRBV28 TGTGCCAGCACGACCGGGGGGGCCGGCACCGGGGAGCTGTTTTTT CASTTGGAGTGELFF
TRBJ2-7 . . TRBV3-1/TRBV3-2 TGTGCCAGCAGCCCCACAGGGTCCTACGAGCAGTACTTC CASSPTGSYEQYF
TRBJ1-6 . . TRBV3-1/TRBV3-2 TGTGCCAGCAGCCCCGGACCCTCCGGACACCACTATAATTCACCCCTCCACTTT CASSPGPSGHHYNSPLHF
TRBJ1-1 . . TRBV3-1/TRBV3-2 TGTGCCAGCAGCCAAGAGTCGGGGATTTCGTCCTTCTTT CASSQESGISSFF
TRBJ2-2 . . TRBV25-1 TGTGCCAGCACCCCTGGGGGGGCGCGCACCGGGGAGCTGTTTTTT CASTPGGARTGELFF
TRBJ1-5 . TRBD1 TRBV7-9 TGTGCCAGCAGCAGGACAGGGGTGACGGGGATGGGCAATCAGCCCCAGCATTTT CASSRTGVTGMGNQPQHF
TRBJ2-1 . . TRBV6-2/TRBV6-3 TGTGCCAGCAGTTACTCCTATAGTGAGTTCTTC CASSYSYSEFF
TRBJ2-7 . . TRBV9 TGTGCCAGCAGCGCCACAGACACCTATTACGAGCAGTACTTC CASSATDTYYEQYF
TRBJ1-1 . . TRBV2 TGTGCCAGCAGTGATGCCGGGGGTGGGAGTGAAGCTTTCTTT CASSDAGGGSEAFF
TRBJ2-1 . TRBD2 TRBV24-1 TGTGCCACCAGTGATCGAAGCGGGGGTATTAACAATGAGCAGTTCTTC CATSDRSGGINNEQFF
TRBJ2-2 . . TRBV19 TGTGCCAGTAGTAAGGACAACACGAACACCGGGGAGCTGTTTTTT CASSKDNTNTGELFF
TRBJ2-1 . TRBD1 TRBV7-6 TGTGCCAGCAGCCCCCCCTCGGGACAGCTCTACAATGAGCAGTTCTTC CASSPPSGQLYNEQFF
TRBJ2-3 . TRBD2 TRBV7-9 TGTGCCAGCAGCTTAGTAGCGGGGGTATCAGATACGCAGTATTTT CASSLVAGVSDTQYF
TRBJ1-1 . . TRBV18 TGTGCCAGCTCCCCCAGGGTCGACACTGAAGCTTTCTTT CASSPRVDTEAFF
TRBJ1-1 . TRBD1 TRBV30 TGTGCCTGGAGTCACAGGGGAAACACTGAAGCTTTCTTT CAWSHRGNTEAFF
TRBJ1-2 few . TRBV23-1 TGCGCCAGCAGTCAACCGGACACCTTCTATGGCTACACCTTC CASSQPDTFYGYTF
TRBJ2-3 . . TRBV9 TGTGCCAGCAGCCCGTCTTTGGGGGGGCAGTTTGGGCAGTATTTT CASSPSLGGQFGQYF
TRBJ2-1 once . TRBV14 TGTGCCAGCAGCCGAGGACAGTCCGCGGCGAATGAGCAGTTCTTC CASSRGQSAANEQFF
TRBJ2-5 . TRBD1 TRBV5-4 TGTGCCAGCAGCTCGTCACTAGGCAGGGGGGAGACCCAGTACTTC CASSSSLGRGETQYF
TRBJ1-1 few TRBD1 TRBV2 TGTGCCACAACGCGACAGGGTATGCTCCCTTACACTGAAGCTTTCTTT CATTRQGMLPYTEAFF
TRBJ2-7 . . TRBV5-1 TGCGCCAGCAGCTTGGAACAGGGATGGGACGAGCAGTACTTC CASSLEQGWDEQYF
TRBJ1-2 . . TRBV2 TGTGCCAGCAGTGAACAGGGTATGGGCTATGGCTACACCTTC CASSEQGMGYGYTF
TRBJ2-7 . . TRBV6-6 TGTGCCAGCAGTAATCACTACGAGCAGTACTTC CASSNHYEQYF
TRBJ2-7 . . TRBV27 TGTGCCAGCAGTTTATCTAGCGGAATCTCCTACGAGCAGTACTTC CASSLSSGISYEQYF
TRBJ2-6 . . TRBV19 TGTGCCAGTACTCCCTTACAGGGTCCAACGTCTGGGGCCAACGTCCTGACTTTC CASTPLQGPTSGANVLTF
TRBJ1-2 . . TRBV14 TGTGCCAGCAGCCCCGGGTCCACCTATGGCTACACCTTC CASSPGSTYGYTF
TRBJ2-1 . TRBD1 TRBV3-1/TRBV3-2 TGTGCCAGCAGCCAACAGACATTGGACAGGGTCTACAATGAGCAGTTCTTC CASSQQTLDRVYNEQFF
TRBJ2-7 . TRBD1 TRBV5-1 TGCGCCAGCAGCTTCATACGACAGGGGTGGTACGAGCAGTACTTC CASSFIRQGWYEQYF
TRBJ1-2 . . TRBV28 TGTGCCAGCAGTTTGCGTCTTGGAAAAGGGGATTTCTACACCTTC CASSLRLGKGDFYTF
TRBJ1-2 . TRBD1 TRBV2 TGTGCCAGCACCCTTGGACAGGGAACTAGGGCATATGGCTACACCTTC CASTLGQGTRAYGYTF
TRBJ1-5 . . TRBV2 TGTGCCAGCACCACACATGGCAATCAGCCCCAGCATTTT CASTTHGNQPQHF
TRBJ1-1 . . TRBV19 TGTGCCAGTAGTACGACAGGCAGGAACACTGAAGCTTTCTTT CASSTTGRNTEAFF
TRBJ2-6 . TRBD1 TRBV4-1 TGCGCCAGCAGCCCATTGGACAGGGGCAGCTCTGGGGCCAACGTCCTGACTTTC CASSPLDRGSSGANVLTF
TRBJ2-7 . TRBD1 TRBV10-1 TGCGCCAGCAGTGAGCCCGGGACAGCCGTCTACGAGCAGTACTTC CASSEPGTAVYEQYF
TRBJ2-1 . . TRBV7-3 TGTGCCAGCAGCCCCCAGGGCTACAATGAGCAGTTCTTC CASSPQGYNEQFF
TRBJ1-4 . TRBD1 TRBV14 TGTGCCAGCAGCCATCATGGGACAGGGAATGAAAAACTGTTTTTT CASSHHGTGNEKLFF
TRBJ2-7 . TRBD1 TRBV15 TGTGCCACCAGCAGGGAGGGACAGGGATACGAGCAGTACTTC CATSREGQGYEQYF
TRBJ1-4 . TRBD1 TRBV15 TGTGCCACCAGCAAACAGGGGGCAACTAATGAAAAACTGTTTTTT CATSKQGATNEKLFF
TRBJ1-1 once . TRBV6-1 TGTGCCAGCAGCGAAGACGTTATAGGGGGAAAAGCTTTCTTT CASSEDVIGGKAFF
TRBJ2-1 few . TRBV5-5 TGTGCCAGCAGCTTGGCGGTAGCGGTATACAATGAGCAGTTCTTC CASSLAVAVYNEQFF
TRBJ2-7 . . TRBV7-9 TGTGCCAGCAGCTCTCTGGGGGCCTTCGGAGAGCAGTACTTC CASSSLGAFGEQYF
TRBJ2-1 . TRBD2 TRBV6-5 TGTGCCAGCAGTTCCTCGACTAGCGGGGGATACAATGAGCAGTTCTTC CASSSSTSGGYNEQFF
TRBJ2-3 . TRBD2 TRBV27 TGTGCCAGCAGTTTTGCGGGGGGGATCACAGATACGCAGTATTTT CASSFAGGITDTQYF
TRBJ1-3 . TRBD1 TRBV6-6 TGTGCCAGCAGTTACTTTGGGGACAGGGCTGGAAACACCATATATTTT CASSYFGDRAGNTIYF
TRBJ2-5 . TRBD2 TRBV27 TGTGCCAGCAGTTCATTCGGGGGGGAAGTAGAGACCCAGTACTTC CASSSFGGEVETQYF
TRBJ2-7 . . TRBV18 TGTGCCAGCTCACCCTCGGCCTACGAGCAGTACTTC CASSPSAYEQYF
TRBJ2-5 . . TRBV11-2 TGTGCCAGCTCTCAGGGGGGAGAGACCCAGTACTTC CASSQGGETQYF
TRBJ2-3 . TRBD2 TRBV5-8 TGTGCCAGCAGCCCCTGGGAGGGGCCAGATACGCAGTATTTT CASSPWEGPDTQYF
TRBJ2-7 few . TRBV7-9 TGTGCCAGCAGCACAGGACATTCAGGCGAGCAGTACTTC CASSTGHSGEQYF